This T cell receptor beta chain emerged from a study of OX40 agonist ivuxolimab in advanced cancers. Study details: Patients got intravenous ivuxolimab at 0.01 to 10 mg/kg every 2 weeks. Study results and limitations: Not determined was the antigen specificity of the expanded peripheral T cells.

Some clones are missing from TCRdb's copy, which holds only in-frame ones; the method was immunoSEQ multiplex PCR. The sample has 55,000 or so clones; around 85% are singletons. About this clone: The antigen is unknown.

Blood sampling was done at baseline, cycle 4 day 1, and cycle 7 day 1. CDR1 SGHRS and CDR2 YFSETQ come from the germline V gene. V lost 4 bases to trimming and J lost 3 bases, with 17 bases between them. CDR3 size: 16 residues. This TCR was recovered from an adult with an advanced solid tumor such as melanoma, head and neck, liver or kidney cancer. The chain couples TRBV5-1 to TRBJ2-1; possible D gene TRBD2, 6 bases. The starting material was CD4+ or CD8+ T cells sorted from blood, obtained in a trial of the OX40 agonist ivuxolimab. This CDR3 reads CASSRDLALDYNEQFF. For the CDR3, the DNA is TGCGCCAGCAGCCGAGACCTAGCGTTGGACTACAATGAGCAGTTCTTC.